The 18 T cell receptor beta chains below come from one sample, sequenced in a study of OX40 agonist ivuxolimab in advanced cancers. Assay: immunoSEQ multiplex PCR; the TCRdb copy retains only in-frame clones and omits some. The table records roughly 98,000 clones, about 86% of them present only once. The specimen was CD4+ or CD8+ T cells sorted from blood, collected in a trial of the OX40 agonist ivuxolimab. Every receptor here comes from an adult with an advanced solid tumor such as melanoma, head and neck, liver or kidney cancer.

The chain combines TRBV18 with TRBJ2-7; no reliable D call. Deletions cut 2 bases from V and 0 bases from J, with 8 bases between. The length of the CDR3 is 14 residues. CDR1 and CDR2 (germline): KGHSH, LQKENI. The CDR3 coding sequence is TGTGCCAGCTCACCAAGCCAGTCCTCCTACGAGCAGTACTTC. It yields the protein CASSPSQSSYEQYF.

This rearrangement joins TRBV7-9 to TRBJ1-2; 7 nucleotides line up with TRBD1. Germline CDR1 SEHNR, CDR2 FQNEAQ (reference sequence). With V trimmed by 3 bases and J by 2 bases, 6 bases remained unmatched. The CDR3 runs to 15 residues. Here the CDR3 DNA reads TGTGCCAGCAGCTTCGACAGGGCAGCAAACTATGGCTACACCTTC. Residues: CASSFDRAANYGYTF.

The V and J genes are TRBV28 and TRBJ1-2; possible D gene TRBD1, 6 bases. Trimming left V 7 bases short and J 2 bases short, with 11 bases between. The germline gives CDR1 MDHEN, CDR2 SYDVKM. The CDR3 covers 13 residues. Here the CDR3 DNA reads TGTGCCAGCATTCCCGACAGGAACTATGGCTACACCTTC. As protein: CASIPDRNYGYTF.

This chain uses TRBV28 with TRBJ1-2; no clear D. CDR3 length: 12 residues. Germline CDR1 and CDR2: MDHEN and SYDVKM. V lost 7 bases, J lost 0 bases, and 6 bases lay in between. This chain's CDR3 is CASIGSNYGYTF. The CDR3 DNA follows: TGTGCCAGCATTGGTTCTAACTATGGCTACACCTTC.

The chain is built from TRBV6-6 and TRBJ2-7, with D maybe TRBD1 (6 bases). Germline lookup yields CDR1 MNHNY and CDR2 SVGAGI (reference sequence). V was pared by 2 bases and J by 6 bases, with 14 bases between. This CDR3 has 14 amino acids. CDR3: CASSYPRGIPEQYF. CDR3 DNA sequence: TGTGCCAGCAGTTACCCCAGGGGTATTCCCGAGCAGTACTTC.

J is TRBJ2-1 and V is TRBV5-3; 9 bases match TRBD2. TRBV5-3 is recorded as an ORF, its role being uncertain. The CDR3 totals 17 residues. V shed 5 bases, J shed 1 base, and the junction held 10 bases outside the gene matches. CDR3 DNA: TGTGCCAGAAGTTCCCCCGGGCGGGGGGGTTCCTACAATGAGCAGTTCTTC. Protein sequence: CARSSPGRGGSYNEQFF.

V gene TRBV10-3 combines with J gene TRBJ2-1, with 9 bases fitting TRBD1. V was clipped by 0 bases and J by 3 bases; unmatched bases: 9. In germline, CDR1 is ENHRY, CDR2 SYGVKD. This CDR3 is 18 amino acids long. CDR3 sequence: CAISESGRRGQGYNEQFF. The CDR3, as DNA: TGTGCCATCAGTGAGTCCGGGCGTCGGGGACAGGGCTACAATGAGCAGTTCTTC.

The chain employs TRBV5-4 and TRBJ1-2; 11 nucleotides match TRBD1. Germline V gene sequence: CDR1 SGHNT, CDR2 YYREEE (reference sequence). CDR3 length: 16 residues. V gave up 4 bases and J gave up 8 bases; unmatched junction bases: 13. The CDR3 nucleotides read TGTGCCAGCAGCCCCCGTGGGGGGACAGGGGGAGGAGGCTACACCTTC. Translating it yields CASSPRGGTGGGGYTF.

The chain carries TRBV7-3 and TRBJ1-5; D is ambiguous. Per the germline V gene, CDR1 is SGHTA and CDR2 is FQGTGA. The CDR3 length is 15 residues. V was pared by 2 bases and J by 2 bases, with 10 bases between. CDR3 bases: TGTGCCAGCAGCTTAGCTGGAGGAGGCAATCAGCCCCAGCATTTT. It yields the protein CASSLAGGGNQPQHF. The entire variable domain, with the rest obtained from reference TRBV7-3 and TRBJ1-5, is as follows: GAGVSQTPSNKVTEKGKYVELRCDPISGHTALYWYRQSLGQGPEFLIYFQGTGAADDSGLPNDRFFAVRPEGSVSTLKIQRTERGDSAVYLCASSLAGGGNQPQHFGDGTRLSIL.

In this sample, this clone turned up a few times. The chain couples TRBV19 to TRBJ1-1; D is ambiguous. The CDR3 extends over 14 amino acids. V was pared by 5 bases and J by 3 bases, with 13 bases between. Germline lookup yields CDR1 LNHDA and CDR2 SQIVND (reference sequence). The CDR3 DNA reads as TGTGCCAGTAGTGAACCACGACCGGACACTGAAGCTTTCTTT. This encodes CASSEPRPDTEAFF.

The chain combines TRBV7-8 with TRBJ2-3; D is unclear. This CDR3 spans 11 amino acids. V was cut by 5 bases and J by 5 bases, with 5 bases left in between. CDR1 SGHVS and CDR2 FQNEAQ come from the germline V gene. The CDR3 DNA reads TGTGCCAGCAGCCCCAAAGATACGCAGTATTTT. Protein product: CASSPKDTQYF.

The chain links TRBV7-2 to TRBJ1-3, with no clear D. This CDR3 has 16 amino acids. Trimming stripped 1 base from V and 0 bases from J, with 10 bases between. Germline CDR1 SGHTA, CDR2 FQGNSA. CDR3 residues: CASSLGARSSGNTIYF. CDR3 DNA sequence: TGTGCCAGCAGCTTAGGGGCGAGAAGCTCTGGAAACACCATATATTTT.

The CDR3 nucleotides read TGTGCCAGCAGCCAAGATCCCGGACCGACAACCTACAATGAGCAGTTCTTC. Amino acids: CASSQDPGPTTYNEQFF. The rearrangement links TRBV4-2 to TRBJ2-1; D is unresolved. The CDR3 extends over 17 amino acids. From germline, CDR1 is LGHNA and CDR2 YNFKEQ. Trimming shortened V by 0 bases and J by 2 bases, and 14 bases separated the two germline ends.

The chain is built from TRBV12-5 and TRBJ2-2; TRBD1 is a possible D gene (6 bases). Trimming took off 6 bases at V and 3 bases at J, with 14 bases between the two ends. This CDR3 contains 15 residues. CDR1 and CDR2 (germline): LGHNT, FRNRAP. The CDR3: CASGYGTLHTGELFF. CDR3 in DNA: TGTGCTAGTGGATACGGGACACTACACACCGGGGAGCTGTTTTTT.

The chain joins TRBV19 to TRBJ1-4; D is perhaps TRBD1 (5 bases). CDR1 is LNHDA and CDR2 is SQIVND in the germline V gene (reference sequence). V lost 3 bases to trimming and J lost 5 bases, with 13 bases between them. This CDR3 comprises 15 residues. The CDR3 DNA reads TGTGCCAGTAGTATCCTAGGGACGGGGAATGAAAAACTGTTTTTT. It translates to CASSILGTGNEKLFF.

This chain links TRBV4-2 with TRBJ2-1; D is undetermined. Between the trimmed V and J ends, which lost 0 bases and 0 bases, there was a span of 6 bases. The CDR3 contains 15 residues. CDR1 and CDR2 from the germline V gene are LGHNA and YNFKEQ. CDR3 in DNA: TGTGCCAGCAGCCAAGACAGTAGCTCCTACAATGAGCAGTTCTTC. Protein product: CASSQDSSSYNEQFF.

The chain joins TRBV6-6 to TRBJ2-1, with a weak D call TRBD1 (5 bases). Germline V CDR1 and CDR2: MNHNY, SVGAGI (reference sequence). The length of the CDR3 is 13 residues. Trimming left V 4 bases short and J 5 bases short, with 9 bases between. The CDR3 nucleotides are TGTGCCAGCAGTTTCGACAGAAACAATGAGCAGTTCTTC. Encoded protein: CASSFDRNNEQFF.

The chain carries TRBV28 and TRBJ1-5, with 8 nucleotides matching TRBD1. Germline CDR1 is MDHEN and CDR2 is SYDVKM. CDR3 length: 13 residues. J gave up 5 bases and V 6 bases, and 3 bases lay outside the gene matches. The CDR3 region is CASRTGGHQPQHF. CDR3 nucleotide sequence: TGTGCCAGCAGAACAGGGGGACATCAGCCCCAGCATTTT.